These 4 T cell receptor beta chains originate from one sample sequenced in a study of OX40 agonist ivuxolimab in advanced cancers. Produced via immunoSEQ multiplex PCR; TCRdb's table is partial and in-frame only. The sample holds 55,000 to 65,000 clones, roughly 90% seen once. The material was CD4+ or CD8+ T cells sorted from blood, obtained in a trial of the OX40 agonist ivuxolimab. The receptors originated from an adult with an advanced solid tumor such as melanoma, head and neck, liver or kidney cancer.

The V gene is TRBV19, the J gene TRBJ1-4; 9 nucleotides match TRBD1. The CDR3 runs to 14 residues. V lost 8 bases to trimming and J lost 6 bases; unmatched junction nucleotides: 7. Germline V gives CDR1 LNHDA, CDR2 SQIVND (reference sequence). In DNA, the CDR3 is TGTGCCAGTCGACAGGGGGTCCAGTATGAAAAACTGTTTTTT. Protein product: CASRQGVQYEKLFF.

The chain is built from TRBV11-3 and TRBJ2-3, with 12 bases identical to TRBD2. Trimming cost V 5 bases and J 2 bases; bases outside gene matches: 5. There are 16 residues in the CDR3. Germline CDR1 is SGHNT and CDR2 is YENEEA. This CDR3 is CASSTGLAGPTDTQYF. The CDR3 nucleotides are TGTGCCAGCAGCACCGGACTAGCGGGACCCACAGATACGCAGTATTTT.

The chain is built from TRBV9 and TRBJ2-5, with D perhaps TRBD2 (6 bases). V shed 4 bases and J shed 7 bases, with 11 bases lying between them. Looked up from germline, CDR1 is SGDLS and CDR2 is YYNGEE. CDR3 length equals 12 residues. CDR3 region: CASSPVGGTQYF. DNA for the CDR3: TGTGCCAGCAGCCCCGTGGGGGGGACCCAGTACTTC.

The genes are TRBV28 and TRBJ2-5; 11 bases line up with TRBD2. Germline CDR1 reads MDHEN; CDR2 reads SYDVKM. The length of the CDR3 is 16 residues. J lost 5 bases, V lost 5 bases, and 10 bases had no gene match. This CDR3 is CASSPRLAGPLETQYF. The CDR3 bases are TGTGCCAGCAGTCCCCGACTAGCGGGGCCTTTGGAGACCCAGTACTTC.